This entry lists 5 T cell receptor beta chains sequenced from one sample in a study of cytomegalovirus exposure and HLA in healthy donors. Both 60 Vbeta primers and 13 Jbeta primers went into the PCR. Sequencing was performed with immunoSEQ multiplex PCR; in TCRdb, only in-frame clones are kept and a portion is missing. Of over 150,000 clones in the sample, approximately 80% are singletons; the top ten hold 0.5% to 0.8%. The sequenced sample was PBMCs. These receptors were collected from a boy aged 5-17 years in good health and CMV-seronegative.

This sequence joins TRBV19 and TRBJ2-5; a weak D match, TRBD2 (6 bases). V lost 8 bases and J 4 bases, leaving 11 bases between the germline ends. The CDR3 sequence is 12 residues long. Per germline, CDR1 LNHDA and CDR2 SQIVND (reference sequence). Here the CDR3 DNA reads TGTGCCAGTGCGGGGTCTAGAGAGACCCAGTACTTC. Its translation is CASAGSRETQYF.

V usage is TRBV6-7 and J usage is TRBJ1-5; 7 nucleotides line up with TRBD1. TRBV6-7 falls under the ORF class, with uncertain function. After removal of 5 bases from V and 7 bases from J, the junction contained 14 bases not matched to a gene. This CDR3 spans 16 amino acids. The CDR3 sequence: CASSTRTGKRKQPQHF. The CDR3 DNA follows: TGTGCCAGCAGTACACGGACAGGAAAGAGGAAGCAGCCCCAGCATTTT.

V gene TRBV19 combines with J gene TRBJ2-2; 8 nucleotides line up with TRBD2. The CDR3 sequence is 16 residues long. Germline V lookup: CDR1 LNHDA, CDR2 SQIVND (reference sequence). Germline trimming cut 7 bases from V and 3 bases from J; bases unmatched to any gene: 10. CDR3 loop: CASKGRAGADTGELFF. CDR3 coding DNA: TGTGCCAGTAAGGGAAGAGCGGGAGCGGACACCGGGGAGCTGTTTTTT.

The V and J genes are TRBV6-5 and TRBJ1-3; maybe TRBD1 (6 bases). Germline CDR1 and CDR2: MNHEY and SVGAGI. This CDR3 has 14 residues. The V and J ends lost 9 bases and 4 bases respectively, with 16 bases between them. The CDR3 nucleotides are TGTGCCAGTCAAAGAGGACAGTCCGGAAACACCATATATTTT. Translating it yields CASQRGQSGNTIYF.

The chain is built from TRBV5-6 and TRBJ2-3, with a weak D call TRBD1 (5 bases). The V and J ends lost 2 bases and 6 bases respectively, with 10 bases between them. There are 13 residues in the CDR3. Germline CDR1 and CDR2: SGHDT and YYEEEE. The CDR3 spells CASSFIKGDTQYF. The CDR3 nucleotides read TGTGCCAGCAGCTTCATTAAGGGGGATACGCAGTATTTT.